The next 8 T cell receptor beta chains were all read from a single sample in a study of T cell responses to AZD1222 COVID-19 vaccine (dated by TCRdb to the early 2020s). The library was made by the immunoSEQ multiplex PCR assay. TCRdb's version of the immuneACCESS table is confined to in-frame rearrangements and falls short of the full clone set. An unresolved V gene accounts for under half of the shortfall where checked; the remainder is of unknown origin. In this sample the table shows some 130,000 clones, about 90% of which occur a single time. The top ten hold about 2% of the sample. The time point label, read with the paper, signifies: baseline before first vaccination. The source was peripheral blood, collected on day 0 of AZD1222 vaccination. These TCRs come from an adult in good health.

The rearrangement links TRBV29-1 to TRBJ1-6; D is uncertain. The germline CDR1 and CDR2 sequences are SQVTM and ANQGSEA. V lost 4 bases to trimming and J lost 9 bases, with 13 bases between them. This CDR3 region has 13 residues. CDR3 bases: TGCAGCGTTGCCACGGGGATCGGTTCACCCCTCCACTTT. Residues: CSVATGIGSPLHF.

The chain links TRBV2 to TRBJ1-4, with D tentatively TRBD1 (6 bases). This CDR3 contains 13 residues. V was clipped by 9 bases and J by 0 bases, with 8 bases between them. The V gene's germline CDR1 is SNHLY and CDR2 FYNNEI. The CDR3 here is CASTGTTNEKLFF. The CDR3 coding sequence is TGTGCCAGTACAGGGACAACTAATGAAAAACTGTTTTTT.

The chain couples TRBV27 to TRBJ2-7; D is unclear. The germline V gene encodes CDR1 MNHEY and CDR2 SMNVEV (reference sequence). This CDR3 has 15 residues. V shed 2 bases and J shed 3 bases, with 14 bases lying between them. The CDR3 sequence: CASSLIRVGFYEQYF. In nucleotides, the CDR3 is TGTGCCAGCAGTTTAATTCGTGTGGGGTTCTACGAGCAGTACTTC.

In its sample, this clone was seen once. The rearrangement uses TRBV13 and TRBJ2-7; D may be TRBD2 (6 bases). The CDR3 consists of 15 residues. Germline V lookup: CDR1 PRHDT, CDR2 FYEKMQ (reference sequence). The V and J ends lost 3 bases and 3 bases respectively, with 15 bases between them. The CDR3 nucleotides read TGTGCCAGCAGCTTCTCGGGGACCGGGGGCTACGAGCAGTACTTC. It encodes CASSFSGTGGYEQYF. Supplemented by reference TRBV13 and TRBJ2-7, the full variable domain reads AAGVIQSPRHLIKEKRETATLKCYPIPRHDTVYWYQQGPGQDPQFLISFYEKMQSDKGSIPDRFSAQQFSDYHSELNMSSLELGDSALYFCASSFSGTGGYEQYFGPGTRLTVT.

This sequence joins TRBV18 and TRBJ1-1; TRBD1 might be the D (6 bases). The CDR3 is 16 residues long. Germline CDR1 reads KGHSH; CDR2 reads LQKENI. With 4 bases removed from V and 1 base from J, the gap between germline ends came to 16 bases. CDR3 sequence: CASSLDLQGTNTEAFF. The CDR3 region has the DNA TGTGCCAGCTCACTAGACCTACAGGGTACGAACACTGAAGCTTTCTTT.

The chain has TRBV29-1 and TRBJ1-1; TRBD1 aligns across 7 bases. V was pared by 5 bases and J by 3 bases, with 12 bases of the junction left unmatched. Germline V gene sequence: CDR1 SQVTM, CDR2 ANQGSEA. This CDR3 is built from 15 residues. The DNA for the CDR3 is TGCAGCGTTAGTTTGAGGGGGCGCCCGGACACTGAAGCTTTCTTT. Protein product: CSVSLRGRPDTEAFF.

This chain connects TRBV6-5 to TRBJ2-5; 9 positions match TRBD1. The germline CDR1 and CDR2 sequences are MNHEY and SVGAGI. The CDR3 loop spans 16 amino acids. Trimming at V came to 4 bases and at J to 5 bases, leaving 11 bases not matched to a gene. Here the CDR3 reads CASSLYRDRVQETQYF. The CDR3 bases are TGTGCCAGCAGTTTGTACCGGGACAGGGTACAGGAGACCCAGTACTTC.

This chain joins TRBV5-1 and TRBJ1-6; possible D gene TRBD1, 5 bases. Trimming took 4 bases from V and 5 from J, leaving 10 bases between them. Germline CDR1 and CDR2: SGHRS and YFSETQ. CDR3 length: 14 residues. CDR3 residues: CASSRTGDNSPLHF. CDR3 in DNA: TGCGCCAGCAGCCGAACAGGTGATAATTCACCCCTCCACTTT.